The clone carrying this TCR beta chain was seen once. The sample is drawn from a study of blood T cell repertoires in COVID-19. On the study more broadly: PBMCs, B-cell-depleted T cells, or T cells provided the cDNA or gDNA that made up the material.

This CDR3 contains 14 residues. From germline, CDR1 is SEHNR and CDR2 FQNEAQ (reference sequence). V shed 5 bases, J shed 7 bases, and the junction held 6 bases outside the gene matches. Sequencing was performed with immunoSEQ multiplex PCR; in TCRdb, only in-frame clones are kept and a portion is missing. The sample consists of over 100,000 clones, 88% of them appearing once. The TCR originated in a man in his fifties with acute or convalescent COVID-19. The rearrangement joins TRBV7-9 to TRBJ1-4, with 8 bases matching TRBD1. Specimen: peripheral blood. DNA for the CDR3: TGTGCCAGCAGCCGGACAGGGTCGGGTGAAAAACTGTTTTTT. Its translation: CASSRTGSGEKLFF.